Following are 28 T cell receptor beta chains from one sample sequenced in a study of blood T cell repertoires in COVID-19 (TCRdb year 2020). The method was the immunoSEQ multiplex PCR assay. TCRdb holds this immuneACCESS table with in-frame rearrangements only. Some clones are missing; in checked studies, unresolved V genes explain under half, and the rest has no known cause. Within this sample are 100,000 to 150,000 clones, with over 75% of them counted one time only. Of the sample, 6.5% to 9% falls within the top ten clones. The sample consisted of peripheral blood. These receptors were taken from a man aged 50 to 60 with acute or convalescent COVID-19.

The rearrangement links TRBV27 to TRBJ1-2; D may be TRBD1 (5 bases). Germline assignment: CDR1 MNHEY and CDR2 SMNVEV (reference sequence). Trimming took 4 bases from V and 0 from J, leaving 9 bases between them. This CDR3 has 14 amino acids. The CDR3 DNA follows: TGTGCCAGCAGTTCGCAGGGAACTAACTATGGCTACACCTTC. Amino acid sequence: CASSSQGTNYGYTF.

The chain couples TRBV18 to TRBJ1-2; D is unclear. Germline lookup yields CDR1 KGHSH and CDR2 LQKENI. Trimming stripped 4 bases from V and 4 bases from J, with 16 bases between. The CDR3 totals 15 residues. CDR3 DNA sequence: TGTGCCAGCTCACGAGACGGCGCGGGAGTCTATGGCTACACCTTC. Residues: CASSRDGAGVYGYTF.

The V and J genes are TRBV5-8 and TRBJ2-5; no firm D call. CDR1 SGHTS and CDR2 YDEGEE come from the germline V gene. The CDR3 length is 12 residues. Trimming cost V 0 bases and J 3 bases, with 3 bases left between them. CDR3 loop: CASSLVEETQYF. DNA of the CDR3: TGTGCCAGCAGCTTGGTAGAAGAGACCCAGTACTTC. The whole variable domain, remainder taken from reference TRBV5-8 and TRBJ2-5, is EAGVTQSPTHLIKTRGQQATLRCSPISGHTSVYWYQQALGLGLQFLLWYDEGEERNRGNFPPRFSGRQFPNYSSELNVNALELEDSALYLCASSLVEETQYFGPGTRLLVL.

The chain has TRBV10-1 and TRBJ1-1, with D unresolved. Trimming shortened V by 0 bases and J by 11 bases, and 13 bases separated the two germline ends. CDR1 is WNHNN, CDR2 SYGVQD, per germline (reference sequence). This CDR3 has 13 residues. DNA of the CDR3: TGCGCCAGCAGTGAGTCCACGCGAGGGATTGCTTTCTTT. Translated, it gives CASSESTRGIAFF.

The rearrangement uses TRBV2 and TRBJ1-2, with 7 nucleotides matching TRBD1. CDR3 length: 15 amino acids. The germline gives CDR1 SNHLY, CDR2 FYNNEI. J gave up 2 bases and V 2 bases, and 5 bases lay outside the gene matches. The CDR3 nucleotides read TGTGCCAGCAGTGAACTGCAGGGGGACAACTATGGCTACACCTTC. It yields the protein CASSELQGDNYGYTF.

This chain uses TRBV7-2 with TRBJ2-7; 8 bases are shared with TRBD1. The length of the CDR3 is 16 residues. Germline CDR1 and CDR2: SGHTA and FQGNSA. After removal of 2 bases from V and 6 bases from J, the junction contained 12 bases not matched to a gene. The CDR3 bases are TGTGCCAGCAGCTTACCTCCGACAGGGGCGGTCTCCGAGCAGTACTTC. It encodes CASSLPPTGAVSEQYF. The full variable domain, rest sourced from reference TRBV7-2 and TRBJ2-7, is GAGVSQSPSNKVTEKGKDVELRCDPISGHTALYWYRQSLGQGLEFLIYFQGNSAPDKSGLPSDRFSAERTGGSVSTLTIQRTQQEDSAVYLCASSLPPTGAVSEQYFGPGTRLTVT.

This clone has only one observation. This chain connects TRBV19 to TRBJ1-2; D perhaps matches TRBD1 (6 bases). Germline assignment: CDR1 LNHDA and CDR2 SQIVND (reference sequence). The V end lost 6 bases, the J end lost 4 bases, and 6 bases lay between the germline ends. The CDR3 is 11 amino acids. In DNA form, the CDR3 reads TGTGCCAGTAGGGACAGCTATGGCTACACCTTC. Amino acids: CASRDSYGYTF.

The chain links TRBV30 to TRBJ2-1; 10 bases fit TRBD2. CDR1 is GTSNPN and CDR2 is SVGIG in the germline V gene (reference sequence). The V segment lost 3 bases and the J segment 4 bases; nucleotides outside the gene matches: 9. CDR3 length: 16 residues. The CDR3 loop is CAWSLAGGLRYNEQFF. The CDR3 DNA follows: TGTGCCTGGAGCTTAGCGGGAGGACTGAGGTACAATGAGCAGTTCTTC.

CDR3 sequence: CSARTGSSYEQYF. CDR3 DNA: TGCAGCGCTCGGACAGGGAGCTCCTACGAGCAGTACTTC. The chain recombines TRBV29-1 with TRBJ2-7; TRBD1 matches at 8 bases. After removal of 7 bases from V and 0 bases from J, the junction contained 5 bases not matched to a gene. CDR3 length: 13 amino acids. Per germline, CDR1 SQVTM and CDR2 ANQGSEA.

J is TRBJ1-1 and V is TRBV19; D is ambiguous. In germline, CDR1 is LNHDA, CDR2 SQIVND (reference sequence). V was clipped by 7 bases and J by 8 bases, with 17 bases between them. The CDR3 loop spans 13 amino acids. CDR3 region: CASILSGSFEAFF. The CDR3 DNA reads as TGTGCCAGTATCCTCTCGGGGAGTTTCGAAGCTTTCTTT.

This clone has a single count. The chain recombines TRBV2 with TRBJ1-2; D is undetermined. There are 14 residues in the CDR3. Trimming removed 6 bases at V and 2 bases at J, with 13 bases between. In germline, CDR1 is SNHLY, CDR2 FYNNEI. This chain's CDR3 is CASSALGINYGYTF. The DNA of the CDR3 is TGTGCCAGCAGCGCCCTAGGAATAAACTATGGCTACACCTTC.

The rearrangement joins TRBV27 to TRBJ1-1; tentatively, D is TRBD1 (5 bases). The V gene's germline CDR1 is MNHEY and CDR2 SMNVEV (reference sequence). V dropped 2 bases and J dropped 3 bases, with 13 bases sitting between them. This CDR3 is built from 15 residues. The CDR3 region has the DNA TGTGCCAGCAGTTTAAGCCAGGGCCGCGACACTGAAGCTTTCTTT. This gives the protein CASSLSQGRDTEAFF.

V and J are TRBV18 and TRBJ2-7; TRBD1 agrees at 9 bases. CDR1 is KGHSH and CDR2 is LQKENI in the germline V gene. The CDR3 is 14 amino acids. The trim removed 5 bases at V and 2 bases at J, leaving 4 bases unmatched. The CDR3 nucleotides read TGTGCCAGCTCAAATACAGGGGGCCCCTACGAGCAGTACTTC. This translates into CASSNTGGPYEQYF.

V gene TRBV6-5 combines with J gene TRBJ2-7, with D unclear. With 10 bases removed from V and 7 bases from J, the gap between germline ends came to 20 bases. CDR1 and CDR2 (germline): MNHEY, SVGAGI. CDR3 length: 13 amino acids. This CDR3 is CATSFLQFEEQYF. The CDR3 nucleotides read TGTGCCACCAGCTTTCTACAGTTTGAGGAGCAGTACTTC.

This clone has a handful of counts. V and J are TRBV7-9 and TRBJ2-1, with TRBD2 identical over 11 bases. The CDR3 is 15 residues long. Germline V CDR1 and CDR2: SEHNR, FQNEAQ (reference sequence). Germline trimming cut 0 bases from V and 7 bases from J; bases unmatched to any gene: 2. The CDR3 DNA is TGTGCCAGCAGCTTAGCACTAGCGGGAGTGAATGAGCAGTTCTTC. Protein: CASSLALAGVNEQFF. Full variable domain (missing parts from reference TRBV7-9 and TRBJ2-1): DTGVSQNPRHKITKRGQNVTFRCDPISEHNRLYWYRQTLGQGPEFLTYFQNEAQLEKSRLLSDRFSAERPKGSFSTLEIQRTEQGDSAMYLCASSLALAGVNEQFFGPGTRLTVL.

The chain uses TRBV7-9 and TRBJ2-3; no clear D. Germline CDR1 SEHNR, CDR2 FQNEAQ (reference sequence). V dropped 4 bases and J dropped 6 bases, with 5 bases sitting between them. There are 11 residues in the CDR3. The DNA of the CDR3 is TGTGCCAGCAGCTGGCAGGATACGCAGTATTTT. Amino acid sequence: CASSWQDTQYF.

The CDR3 DNA follows: TGTGCCACCAGCGAGGAAGGGAGCCTCTCGTACGAGCAGTACTTC. Its translation: CATSEEGSLSYEQYF. The V and J genes are TRBV15 and TRBJ2-7; tentative D call: TRBD2 (5 bases). Between the trimmed V and J ends, which lost 5 bases and 4 bases, there was a span of 18 bases. CDR3 length: 15 residues. Germline values: CDR1 LNHNV, CDR2 YYDKDF (reference sequence).

V usage is TRBV19 and J usage is TRBJ2-1; TRBD2 agrees at 7 bases. Germline V gene sequence: CDR1 LNHDA, CDR2 SQIVND (reference sequence). The CDR3 extends over 16 amino acids. Trimming at V came to 0 bases and at J to 7 bases, leaving 9 bases not matched to a gene. The CDR3 loop is CASSIEGLYPRNEQFF. The CDR3 DNA follows: TGTGCCAGTAGTATAGAGGGACTATACCCTCGGAATGAGCAGTTCTTC.

This chain joins TRBV7-9 and TRBJ2-7; a weak D match, TRBD1 (5 bases). Germline V gene data show CDR1 as SEHNR and CDR2 as FQNEAQ (reference sequence). The CDR3 extends over 15 amino acids. V lost 1 base and J lost 3, with 13 bases in between. The CDR3 DNA follows: TGTGCCAGCAGCTTAGGGGCAGGGTGGTTCTACGAGCAGTACTTC. The encoded protein is CASSLGAGWFYEQYF. Full variable domain (outside the CDR3, taken from reference TRBV7-9 and TRBJ2-7): DTGVSQNPRHKITKRGQNVTFRCDPISEHNRLYWYRQTLGQGPEFLTYFQNEAQLEKSRLLSDRFSAERPKGSFSTLEIQRTEQGDSAMYLCASSLGAGWFYEQYFGPGTRLTVT.

V is TRBV4-3 and J is TRBJ2-5, with D possibly matching TRBD1 (5 bases). Germline CDR1 is LGHNA and CDR2 is YSLEER. The CDR3 loop spans 15 amino acids. V lost 0 bases and J 7 bases, leaving 15 bases between the germline ends. CDR3 amino acids: CASSQDLAQRGTQYF. The CDR3 DNA sequence: TGCGCCAGCAGCCAAGATTTGGCACAAAGGGGGACCCAGTACTTC.

The chain combines TRBV15 with TRBJ1-1, with D uncertain. The CDR3 runs 14 residues. Germline V CDR1 and CDR2: LNHNV, YYDKDF (reference sequence). V shed 6 bases and J shed 1 base, with 12 bases lying between them. The CDR3 spells CATRNREGNTEAFF. The DNA for the CDR3 is TGTGCCACCAGAAACCGGGAGGGGAACACTGAAGCTTTCTTT.

CDR3 coding DNA: TGCGCCAGCAGCCCAACCTACTCCAGGGGTGATGAAAAACTGTTTTTT. Residues: CASSPTYSRGDEKLFF. J is TRBJ1-4 and V is TRBV5-1, with D possibly matching TRBD1 (6 bases). The germline CDR1 and CDR2 sequences are SGHRS and YFSETQ. This CDR3 contains 16 residues. V dropped 4 bases and J dropped 6 bases, with 19 bases sitting between them.

The chain combines TRBV5-3 with TRBJ2-3, with TRBD1 matching over 8 bases. TRBV5-3 is reported as an ORF; its role is uncertain. With 4 bases clipped from V and 4 bases from J, the junction kept 5 bases outside the gene matches. The CDR3 has 14 residues. In DNA form, the CDR3 reads TGTGCCAGAAGCGGACAGGGTCGCGCAGATACGCAGTATTTT. Its translation: CARSGQGRADTQYF.

This sequence joins TRBV5-1 and TRBJ2-1, with TRBD1 matching 9 bases. The V gene end was trimmed by 3 bases and the J gene end by 1 base; junction bases not matched to a gene: 2. CDR3 length equals 15 residues. Germline V lookup: CDR1 SGHRS, CDR2 YFSETQ. CDR3 sequence reads: CASSSGTGSYNEQFF. The CDR3 DNA reads as TGCGCCAGCAGCTCCGGGACAGGGTCCTACAATGAGCAGTTCTTC.

This sequence joins TRBV7-2 and TRBJ1-3; the D gene is possibly TRBD1 (6 bases). Germline values: CDR1 SGHTA, CDR2 FQGNSA. V dropped 6 bases and J dropped 1 base, with 10 bases sitting between them. This CDR3 has 14 amino acids. DNA of the CDR3: TGTGCCAGCAGTCTACAGGGTTCTGGAAACACCATATATTTT. Its protein is CASSLQGSGNTIYF.

The genes are TRBV5-1 and TRBJ2-7; a weak D match, TRBD2 (6 bases). The CDR3 is made up of 14 amino acids. The germline V and J ends were trimmed by 3 bases and 3 bases, with 13 bases remaining between them. Per germline, CDR1 SGHRS and CDR2 YFSETQ. DNA for the CDR3: TGCGCCAGCAGCTGGACGGGACTGCACTACGAGCAGTACTTC. Residues: CASSWTGLHYEQYF.

For the CDR3, the DNA is TGTGCCAGCAGTATCCGTTACTACGAGCAGTACTTC. It is translated as CASSIRYYEQYF. The genes are TRBV6-5 and TRBJ2-7; no firm D call. In germline, CDR1 is MNHEY, CDR2 SVGAGI. V shed 5 bases and J shed 3 bases, with 8 bases lying between them. The CDR3 covers 12 residues.

This clone has a handful of counts. The V call is TRBV7-8, the J call TRBJ2-1, with 7 bases matching TRBD2. The CDR3 has 18 amino acids. J lost 7 bases, V lost 5 bases, and 20 bases had no gene match. In germline, CDR1 is SGHVS, CDR2 FQNEAQ. The CDR3 loop is CASSARRAGVVVGNEQFF. CDR3 coding DNA: TGTGCCAGCAGCGCGAGGCGGGCGGGGGTGGTCGTGGGGAATGAGCAGTTCTTC.